This note documents a single TCR beta chain sequence. The antigen is undetermined. Template material for amplifying TCR beta CDR3 regions consisted of RNA transcripts. The TCR CDR3 first-round RT-PCR relied on the HTBI primer set. TCRdb reprocessed the multiplex PCR reads via MiXCR and lists one record per CDR3 protein. Altogether 90,000 to 120,000 distinct CDR3 sequences are present, 16% being singletons, with the ten largest covering 35% to 45%. The data belong to a study of T cells in Graves' hyperthyroidism and ophthalmopathy. Whole-study findings and limits: Expanded thyroid clonotypes (above 0.001) were mostly also found in blood.

Looked up from germline, CDR1 is SEHNR and CDR2 is FQNEAQ (reference sequence). This CDR3 contains 15 residues. V shed 3 bases, J shed 1 base, and the junction held 4 bases outside the gene matches. The TCR comes from a woman aged 45-59 years with Graves' hyperthyroidism. Sequenced sample: blood. The chain has TRBV7-9 and TRBJ2-7; TRBD2 aligns across 9 bases. CDR3 loop: CASSFEAGGSYEQYF. DNA for the CDR3: TGTGCCAGCAGCTTTGAAGCGGGGGGTTCCTACGAGCAGTACTTC.